This TCR beta chain was recovered during a study of memory CD4+ T cells and cytomegalovirus serostatus. CDR1 and CDR2 from the germline V gene are ENHRY and SYGVKD. V shed 3 bases and J 5 bases; nucleotides not matched to a gene: 10. The CDR3 has 16 amino acids. The sort gate was single viable CD3+CD4+CD8-CD45RO+ cells for memory CD4+ T cells. A few counts support this clone. Here immunoSEQ multiplex PCR was the method, and the copy in TCRdb shows in-frame clones only, minus some. The sample has some 60,000 clones, over 65% seen once; the top ten hold 2% to 3%. V is TRBV10-3 and J is TRBJ1-1; 9 bases line up with TRBD1. The sequencing input was memory CD4+ T cells from blood. The clonotype originates from an adult in good health and CMV-seropositive. For the CDR3, the DNA is TGTGCCATCAGTGATCTAGGACAGGGGCTTGGGACTGAAGCTTTCTTT. Translating it yields CAISDLGQGLGTEAFF.